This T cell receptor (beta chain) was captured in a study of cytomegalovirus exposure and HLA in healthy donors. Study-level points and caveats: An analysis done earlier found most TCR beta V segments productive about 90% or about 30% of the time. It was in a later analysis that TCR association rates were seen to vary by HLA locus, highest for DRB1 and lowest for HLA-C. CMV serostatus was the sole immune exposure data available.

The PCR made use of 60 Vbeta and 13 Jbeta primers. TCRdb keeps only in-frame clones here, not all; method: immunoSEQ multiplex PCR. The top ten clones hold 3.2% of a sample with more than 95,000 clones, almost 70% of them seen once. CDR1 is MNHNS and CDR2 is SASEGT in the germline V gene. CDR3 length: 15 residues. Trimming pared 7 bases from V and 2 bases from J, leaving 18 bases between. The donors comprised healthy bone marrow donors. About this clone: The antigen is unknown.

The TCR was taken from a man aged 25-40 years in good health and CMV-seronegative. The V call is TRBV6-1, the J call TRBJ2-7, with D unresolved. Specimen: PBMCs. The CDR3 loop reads CASIDPIRYPYEQYF. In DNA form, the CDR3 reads TGTGCCAGCATTGACCCGATCAGGTACCCCTACGAGCAGTACTTC.